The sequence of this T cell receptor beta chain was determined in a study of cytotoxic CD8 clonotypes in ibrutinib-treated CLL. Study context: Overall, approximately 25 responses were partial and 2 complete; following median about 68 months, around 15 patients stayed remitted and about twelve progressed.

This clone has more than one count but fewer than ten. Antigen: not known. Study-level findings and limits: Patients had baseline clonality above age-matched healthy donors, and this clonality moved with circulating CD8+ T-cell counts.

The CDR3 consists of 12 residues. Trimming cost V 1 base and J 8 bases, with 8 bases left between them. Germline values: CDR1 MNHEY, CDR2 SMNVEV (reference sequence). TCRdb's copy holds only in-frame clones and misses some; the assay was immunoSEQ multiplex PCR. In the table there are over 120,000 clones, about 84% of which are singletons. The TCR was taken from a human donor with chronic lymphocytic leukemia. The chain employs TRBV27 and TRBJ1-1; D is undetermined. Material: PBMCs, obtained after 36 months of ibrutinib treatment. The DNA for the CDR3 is TGTGCCAGCAGTTTATTTCGGGGAGAAGCTTTCTTT. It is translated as CASSLFRGEAFF.